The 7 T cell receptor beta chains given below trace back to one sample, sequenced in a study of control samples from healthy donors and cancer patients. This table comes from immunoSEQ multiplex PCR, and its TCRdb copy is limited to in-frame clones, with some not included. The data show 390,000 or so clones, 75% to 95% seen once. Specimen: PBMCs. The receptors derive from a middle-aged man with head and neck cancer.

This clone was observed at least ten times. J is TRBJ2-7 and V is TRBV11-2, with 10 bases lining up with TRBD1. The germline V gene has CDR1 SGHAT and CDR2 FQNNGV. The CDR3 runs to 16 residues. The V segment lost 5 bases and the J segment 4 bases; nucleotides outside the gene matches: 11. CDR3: CASSPLKRQGAYEQYF. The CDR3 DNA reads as TGTGCCAGCAGCCCTCTCAAGAGACAGGGGGCGTACGAGCAGTACTTC. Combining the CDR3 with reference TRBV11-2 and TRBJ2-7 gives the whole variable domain EAGVAQSPRYKIIEKRQSVAFWCNPISGHATLYWYQQILGQGPKLLIQFQNNGVVDDSQLPKDRFSAERLKGVDSTLKIQPAKLEDSAVYLCASSPLKRQGAYEQYFGPGTRLTVT.

CDR3 nucleotide sequence: TGTGCCTGGAGAGGAGAGCCTGCAGATACGCAGTATTTT. This codes for CAWRGEPADTQYF. The chain joins TRBV30 to TRBJ2-3, with D unclear. V gave up 3 bases and J gave up 4 bases, with 11 bases separating them. The length of the CDR3 is 13 residues. Germline V gives CDR1 GTSNPN, CDR2 SVGIG (reference sequence).

The CDR3 spells CASSLATYSYEQYF. In DNA, the CDR3 is TGTGCCAGCAGCTTAGCGACTTACAGCTACGAGCAGTACTTC. V is TRBV7-9 and J is TRBJ2-7; no reliable D call. The CDR3 is made up of 14 amino acids. The V gene's germline CDR1 is SEHNR and CDR2 FQNEAQ (reference sequence). V lost 0 bases and J 3 bases, leaving 9 bases between the germline ends. The whole variable domain, remainder taken from reference TRBV7-9 and TRBJ2-7, is DTGVSQNPRHKITKRGQNVTFRCDPISEHNRLYWYRQTLGQGPEFLTYFQNEAQLEKSRLLSDRFSAERPKGSFSTLEIQRTEQGDSAMYLCASSLATYSYEQYFGPGTRLTVT.

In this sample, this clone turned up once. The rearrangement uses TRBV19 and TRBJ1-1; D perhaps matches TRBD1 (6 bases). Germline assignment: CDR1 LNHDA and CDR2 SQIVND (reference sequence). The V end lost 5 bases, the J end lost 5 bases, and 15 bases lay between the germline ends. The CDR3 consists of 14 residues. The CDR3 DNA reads TGTGCCAGTAGTCCCGGGGGCGGGGTAACTGAAGCTTTCTTT. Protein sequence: CASSPGGGVTEAFF.

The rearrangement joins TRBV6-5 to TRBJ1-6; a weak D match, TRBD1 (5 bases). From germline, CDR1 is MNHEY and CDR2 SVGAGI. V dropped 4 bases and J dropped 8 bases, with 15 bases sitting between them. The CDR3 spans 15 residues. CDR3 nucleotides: TGTGCCAGCAGTTTAGGGACGGTAGGGGATTCACCCCTCCACTTT. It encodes CASSLGTVGDSPLHF.

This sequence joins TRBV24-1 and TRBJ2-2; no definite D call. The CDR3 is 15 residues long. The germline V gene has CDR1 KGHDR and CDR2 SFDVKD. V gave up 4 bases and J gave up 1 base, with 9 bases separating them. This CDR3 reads CATSDLDLNTGELFF. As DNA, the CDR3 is TGTGCCACCAGTGACCTCGACTTGAACACCGGGGAGCTGTTTTTT.

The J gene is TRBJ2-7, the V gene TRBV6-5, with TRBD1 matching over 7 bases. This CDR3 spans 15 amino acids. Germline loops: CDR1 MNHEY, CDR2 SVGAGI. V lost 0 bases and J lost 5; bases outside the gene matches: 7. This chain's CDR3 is CASSYSNRGNDEQYF. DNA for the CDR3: TGTGCCAGCAGTTACTCGAACAGGGGCAACGACGAGCAGTACTTC.